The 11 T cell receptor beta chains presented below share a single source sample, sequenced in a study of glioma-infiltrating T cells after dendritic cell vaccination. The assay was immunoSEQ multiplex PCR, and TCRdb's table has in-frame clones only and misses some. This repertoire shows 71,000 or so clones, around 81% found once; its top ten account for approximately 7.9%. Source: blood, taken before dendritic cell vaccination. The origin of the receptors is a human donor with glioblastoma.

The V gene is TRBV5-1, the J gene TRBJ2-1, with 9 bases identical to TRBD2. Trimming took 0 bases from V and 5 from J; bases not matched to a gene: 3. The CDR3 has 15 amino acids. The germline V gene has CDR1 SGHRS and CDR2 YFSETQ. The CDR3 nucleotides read TGCGCCAGCAGCTTGGGTCCTAGCGGGGACAATGAGCAGTTCTTC. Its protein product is CASSLGPSGDNEQFF.

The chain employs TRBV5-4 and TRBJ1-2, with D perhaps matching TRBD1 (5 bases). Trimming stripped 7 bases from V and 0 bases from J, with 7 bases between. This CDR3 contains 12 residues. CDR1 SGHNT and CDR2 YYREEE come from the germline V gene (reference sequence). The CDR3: CASRGANYGYTF. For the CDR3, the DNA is TGTGCCAGCCGGGGGGCTAACTATGGCTACACCTTC.

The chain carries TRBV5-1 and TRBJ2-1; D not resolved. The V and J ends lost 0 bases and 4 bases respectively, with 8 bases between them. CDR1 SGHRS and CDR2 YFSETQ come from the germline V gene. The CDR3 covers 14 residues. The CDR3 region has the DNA TGCGCCAGCAGCTTGGGGTCTAGGTACAATGAGCAGTTCTTC. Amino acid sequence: CASSLGSRYNEQFF.

This CDR3 is CASSPLLGGEQFF. CDR3 nucleotide sequence: TGCGCCAGCAGCCCACTTCTCGGGGGTGAGCAGTTCTTC. The chain employs TRBV4-3 and TRBJ2-1; a weak D match, TRBD2 (6 bases). Germline CDR1 is LGHNA and CDR2 is YSLEER. The CDR3 sequence is 13 residues long. The V and J ends lost 4 bases and 9 bases respectively, with 13 bases between them.

The CDR3 DNA reads TGTGCCAGCCAGGCTCAACCAGCCATGAACACTGAAGCTTTCTTT. Amino acids: CASQAQPAMNTEAFF. The chain combines TRBV5-4 with TRBJ1-1; D gene ambiguous. CDR3 length: 15 residues. Germline CDR1 SGHNT, CDR2 YYREEE (reference sequence). Trimming pared 7 bases from V and 0 bases from J, leaving 16 bases between.

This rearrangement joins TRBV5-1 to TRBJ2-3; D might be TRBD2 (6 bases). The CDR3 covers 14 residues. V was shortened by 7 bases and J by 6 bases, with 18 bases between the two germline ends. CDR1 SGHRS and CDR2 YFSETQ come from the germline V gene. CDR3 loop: CASSLGGARDTQYF. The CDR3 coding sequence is TGCGCCAGCTCCCTGGGCGGGGCGCGGGATACGCAGTATTTT.

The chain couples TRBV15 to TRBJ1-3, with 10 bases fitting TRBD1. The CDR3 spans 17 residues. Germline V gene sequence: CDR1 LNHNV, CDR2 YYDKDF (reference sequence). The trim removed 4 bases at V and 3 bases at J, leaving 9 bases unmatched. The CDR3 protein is CATSTRQGAGFGNTIYF. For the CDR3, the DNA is TGTGCCACCAGCACACGACAGGGGGCAGGATTTGGAAACACCATATATTTT. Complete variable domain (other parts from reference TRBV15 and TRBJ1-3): DAMVIQNPRYQVTQFGKPVTLSCSQTLNHNVMYWYQQKSSQAPKLLFHYYDKDFNNEADTPDNFQSRRPNTSFCFLDIRSPGLGDTAMYLCATSTRQGAGFGNTIYFGEGSWLTVV.

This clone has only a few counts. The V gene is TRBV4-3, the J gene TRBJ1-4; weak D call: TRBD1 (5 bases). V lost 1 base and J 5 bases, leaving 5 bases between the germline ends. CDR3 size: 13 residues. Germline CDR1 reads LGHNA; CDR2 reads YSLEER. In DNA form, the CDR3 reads TGCGCCAGCAGCCAAGGACAGAATGAAAAACTGTTTTTT. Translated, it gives CASSQGQNEKLFF.

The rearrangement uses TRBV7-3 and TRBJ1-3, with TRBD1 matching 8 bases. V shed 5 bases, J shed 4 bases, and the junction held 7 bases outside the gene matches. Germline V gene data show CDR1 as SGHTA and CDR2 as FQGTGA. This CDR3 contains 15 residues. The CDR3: CASSKQGDYGNTIYF. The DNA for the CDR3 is TGTGCCAGCAGCAAACAGGGGGATTACGGAAACACCATATATTTT.

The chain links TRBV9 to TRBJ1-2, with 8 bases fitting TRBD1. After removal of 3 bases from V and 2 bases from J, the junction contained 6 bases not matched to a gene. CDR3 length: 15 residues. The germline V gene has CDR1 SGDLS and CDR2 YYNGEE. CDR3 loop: CASSAPTGGNYGYTF. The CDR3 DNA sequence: TGTGCCAGCAGCGCTCCTACAGGGGGGAACTATGGCTACACCTTC.

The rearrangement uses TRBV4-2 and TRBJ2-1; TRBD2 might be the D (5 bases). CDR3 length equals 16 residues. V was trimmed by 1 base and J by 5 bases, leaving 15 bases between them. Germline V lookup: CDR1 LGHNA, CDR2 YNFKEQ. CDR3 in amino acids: CASSQVSAGLNNEQFF. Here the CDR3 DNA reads TGTGCCAGCAGCCAAGTTTCGGCGGGTCTCAACAATGAGCAGTTCTTC.